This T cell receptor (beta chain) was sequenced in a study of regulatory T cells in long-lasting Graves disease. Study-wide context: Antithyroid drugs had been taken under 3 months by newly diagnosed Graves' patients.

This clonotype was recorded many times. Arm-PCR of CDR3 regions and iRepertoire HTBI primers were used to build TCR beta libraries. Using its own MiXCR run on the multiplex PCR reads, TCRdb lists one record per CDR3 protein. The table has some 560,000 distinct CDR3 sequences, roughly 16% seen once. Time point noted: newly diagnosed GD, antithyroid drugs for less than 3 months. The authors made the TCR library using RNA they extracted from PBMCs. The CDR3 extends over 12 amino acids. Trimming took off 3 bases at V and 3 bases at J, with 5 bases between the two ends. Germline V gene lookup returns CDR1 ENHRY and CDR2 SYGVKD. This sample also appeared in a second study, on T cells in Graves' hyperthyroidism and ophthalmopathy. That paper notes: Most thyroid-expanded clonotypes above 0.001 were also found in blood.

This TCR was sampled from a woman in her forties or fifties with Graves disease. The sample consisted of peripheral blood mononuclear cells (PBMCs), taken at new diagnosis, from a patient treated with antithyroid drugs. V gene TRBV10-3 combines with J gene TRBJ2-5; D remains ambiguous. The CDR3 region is CAISEREETQYF. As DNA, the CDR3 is TGTGCCATCAGTGAAAGGGAAGAGACCCAGTACTTC.